Shown below are 18 T cell receptor beta chains from a single sample sequenced in a study of CD8+CD57+ T cells in acquired aplastic anemia (dated by TCRdb to 2016 to 2019). Expansion of CD8+CD57+ cells had been shown by flow cytometry in the patients chosen for sequencing. Sequencing relied on an Illumina HiSeq 2000. Genomic DNA was used as template for profiling of TCR beta VDJ combinations and CDR3 sequences. The public sequencing data were trimmed at Q25 with fastp and processed into clonotypes with MiXCR by TCRdb, which kept only in-frame beta chains. CDR3 protein duplicates are merged, each entry listing the most common genes and DNA. The sample contains tens of thousands of distinct CDR3 sequences, approximately 63% of them found a single time. The top ten constitute 50% to 70% of the sample. Sequencing was performed on sorted CD4+, CD8+, or CD8+CD57+ T cells (not recorded which) from PBMCs. Receptors originate from a human donor with aplastic anemia.

The chain recombines TRBV15 with TRBJ2-7; 8 bases are a match to TRBD2. The germline CDR1 and CDR2 sequences are LNHNV and YYDKDF (reference sequence). The junction had 11 bases not matched to a gene; V was cut back by 0 bases and J by 7 bases. This CDR3 contains 16 residues. CDR3 DNA: TGTGCCACCAGCAGAGATAGCCCCGGGACTAGGGGTGAGCAGTACTTC. Translating gives CATSRDSPGTRGEQYF. Supplemented by reference TRBV15 and TRBJ2-7, the full variable domain reads DAMVIQNPRYQVTQFGKPVTLSCSQTLNHNVMYWYQQKSSQAPKLLFHYYDKDFNNEADTPDNFQSRRPNTSFCFLDIRSPGLGDTAMYLCATSRDSPGTRGEQYFGPGTRLTVT.

This chain connects TRBV2 to TRBJ1-6; no definite D call. This CDR3 has 15 residues. CDR1 and CDR2 (germline): SNHLY, FYNNEI. V was clipped by 2 bases and J by 7 bases, with 12 bases between them. CDR3 nucleotides: TGTGCCAGCAGTGAATCGCCAGCGAGAAATTCACCCCTCCACTTT. This encodes CASSESPARNSPLHF.

This clonotype was observed at least ten times. V and J are TRBV19 and TRBJ1-1; D is uncertain. The CDR3 has 14 residues. Trimming stripped 5 bases from V and 4 bases from J, with 14 bases between. Germline CDR1 reads LNHDA; CDR2 reads SQIVND (reference sequence). The CDR3 DNA reads TGTGCCAGTAGTCCCCCGGGGAGGGTCACTGAAGCTTTCTTT. It is translated as CASSPPGRVTEAFF.

This clonotype was seen just once. The J gene is TRBJ2-5, the V gene TRBV7-6, with 14 bases fitting TRBD2. The CDR3 is 18 residues long. J was trimmed by 1 base and V by 3 bases; bases with no gene match: 7. Germline V gives CDR1 SGHVS, CDR2 FNYEAQ. CDR3 loop: CASSFKPGLAGAQETQYF. The CDR3 DNA follows: TGTGCCAGCAGCTTTAAGCCGGGACTAGCGGGAGCCCAAGAGACCCAGTACTTC.

This clonotype was observed at least ten times. This chain joins TRBV19 and TRBJ2-5, with 8 bases matching TRBD1. The ends lost 6 bases at V and 4 bases at J; junction bases unmatched: 7. The germline V gene encodes CDR1 LNHDA and CDR2 SQIVND (reference sequence). This CDR3 contains 14 residues. The chain's CDR3 is CASSLDRGGETQYF. The CDR3 bases are TGTGCCAGTAGCCTTGACAGGGGTGGAGAGACCCAGTACTTC.

The rearrangement uses TRBV10-3 and TRBJ1-2; 7 bases are a match to TRBD1. V shed 10 bases, J shed 3 bases, and the junction held 14 bases outside the gene matches. The CDR3 contains 15 residues. Germline V gene lookup returns CDR1 ENHRY and CDR2 SYGVKD. The CDR3: CATETSTGEDYGYTF. DNA of the CDR3: TGTGCCACCGAGACTAGTACAGGGGAAGACTATGGCTACACCTTC.

The chain recombines TRBV19 with TRBJ1-2, with TRBD1 identical over 8 bases. V was pared by 7 bases and J by 0 bases, with 7 bases of the junction left unmatched. CDR1 and CDR2 (germline): LNHDA, SQIVND (reference sequence). The CDR3 totals 15 residues. For the CDR3, the DNA is TGTGCCAGTACCCTAGGGACAGGACCTAACTATGGCTACACCTTC. Residues: CASTLGTGPNYGYTF.

With respect to this clonotype: One junction end disagrees with the germline gene, perhaps due to a read error. V usage is TRBV6-1 and J usage is TRBJ2-7; D not certain. CDR3 length: 13 residues. Per the germline V gene, CDR1 is MNHNS and CDR2 is SASEGT. In nucleotides, the CDR3 is TGTGCCAGCAGTACGGAATCCACCTATGAGCAGTACTTC. As protein: CASSTESTYEQYF.

This clonotype was recorded many times. The gene calls are TRBV9 and TRBJ1-4; tentatively, D is TRBD1 (5 bases). The CDR3 covers 15 residues. V was shortened by 0 bases and J by 5 bases, with 11 bases between the two germline ends. Germline V lookup: CDR1 SGDLS, CDR2 YYNGEE. The CDR3 DNA is TGTGCCAGCAGCGTAGGGGGGTCGGAGAATGAAAAACTGTTTTTT. The encoded protein is CASSVGGSENEKLFF.

This clonotype was seen ten or more times. The rearrangement joins TRBV9 to TRBJ2-2; no firm D call. V was clipped by 7 bases and J by 1 base, with 5 bases between them. This CDR3 has 12 residues. Germline CDR1 reads SGDLS; CDR2 reads YYNGEE. The CDR3 DNA sequence: TGTGCCAGCTCCGGGAACACCGGGGAGCTGTTTTTT. Translation gives CASSGNTGELFF.

This clonotype was recorded only once. The V call is TRBV10-1, the J call TRBJ1-1, with unresolved D. This CDR3 spans 13 amino acids. The germline CDR1 and CDR2 sequences are WNHNN and SYGVQD (reference sequence). Trimming took off 4 bases at V and 6 bases at J, with 12 bases between the two ends. The CDR3 DNA reads as TGCGCCAGCAGTGTGTCCTTAGGCGCTGAAGCTTTCTTT. It specifies CASSVSLGAEAFF.

Worth noting for this clonotype: An end of the junction does not agree with germline; a read error may underlie this. V is TRBV15 and J is TRBJ2-5, with D tentatively TRBD1 (5 bases). This CDR3 has 16 amino acids. CDR1 is LNHNV, CDR2 YYDKDF, per germline (reference sequence). CDR3 sequence: CASSFRTFRYQETQYF. The CDR3 DNA reads as TGTGCCAGCAGCTTCCGGACATTCAGGTACCAAGAGACCCAGTACTTC.

On this clonotype: One end of the junction varies from germline; a read error may be responsible. This rearrangement joins TRBV14 to TRBJ2-2; 10 positions agree with TRBD1. Germline CDR1 reads SGHDN; CDR2 reads FVKESK. The CDR3 is made up of 16 amino acids. CDR3 residues: CAGSPIGQGGTGELFF. CDR3 nucleotide sequence: TGTGCCGGCAGCCCAATAGGACAGGGGGGAACCGGGGAGCTGTTTTTT.

With regard to this clonotype: A read error may be the cause here, since a much bigger clone is one base away. This chain uses TRBV2 with TRBJ1-2; 7 bases fit TRBD1. Germline CDR1 is SNHLY and CDR2 is FYNNEI. This CDR3 is built from 12 residues. In DNA, the CDR3 is TGTGCCAGCCCTGACAGGGCCTATGGCTACGCCTTC. Protein: CASPDRAYGYAF.

As concerns this clonotype: A read error may account for a junction end that differs from germline. This chain joins TRBV19 and TRBJ2-5, with D unresolved. Germline V gene sequence: CDR1 LNHDA, CDR2 SQIVND (reference sequence). The CDR3 length is 12 residues. The CDR3 sequence is CASSTTQETQYF. In DNA, the CDR3 is TGTGCTAGTAGTACCACCCAAGAGACCCAGTACTTC.

The chain couples TRBV10-3 to TRBJ2-1; a weak D match, TRBD1 (9 bases). Per the germline V gene, CDR1 is ENHRY and CDR2 is SYGVKD. CDR3 length: 15 residues. Trimming stripped 8 bases from V and 5 bases from J, with 19 bases between. DNA of the CDR3: TGTGCCATCTCGGGGGGGGACAGGGTTAACAATGAGCAGTTCTTC. Translating it yields CAISGGDRVNNEQFF.

The chain couples TRBV25-1 to TRBJ2-7, with D tentatively TRBD2 (5 bases). The V gene lost 2 bases and the J gene lost 4 bases, with 15 bases spanning the gap. The CDR3 spans 15 residues. The germline V gene has CDR1 MGHDK and CDR2 SYGVNS. CDR3 coding DNA: TGTGCCAGCAGTGAAATAGACGGACTCCAATACGAGCAGTACTTC. It is translated as CASSEIDGLQYEQYF.

This rearrangement joins TRBV19 to TRBJ1-1; D remains ambiguous. Per germline, CDR1 LNHDA and CDR2 SQIVND (reference sequence). V was trimmed by 5 bases and J by 3 bases, leaving 16 bases between them. This CDR3 region has 15 residues. CDR3 DNA sequence: TGTGCCAGTAGTTCGACGACGCGGTACTACACTGAAGCTTTCTTT. The encoded protein is CASSSTTRYYTEAFF.